This TCR beta chain was captured by sequencing in a study of shared T cell receptors in the human thymus. The J segment lost 0 bases and the V segment lost 8 bases, leaving 8 bases of the junction unmatched. Germline assignment: CDR1 WSHSY and CDR2 SAAADI. This CDR3 is built from 16 residues. TCRdb's copy holds only in-frame clones and misses some; the assay was immunoSEQ multiplex PCR. The table has hundreds of thousands of clones, around 87% seen once. The sample was also reused in another study, on human thymus T cells. This second study says: Corrective cardiac surgery supplied the resected thymus tissue. Thymic as well as blood repertoires seemed to favor certain V and J genes unevenly. Among unrelated individuals, related research reported thymic repertoires that overlapped highly.

The sequencing input was thymocytes. The source is a boy younger than two with a congenital heart defect. The chain combines TRBV10-2 with TRBJ2-1, with 9 bases aligning to TRBD2. CDR3 nucleotide sequence: TGCGCCAGCGGCGGGACTAGCAATAGCTCCTACAATGAGCAGTTCTTC. Translated: CASGGTSNSSYNEQFF.